The rows below give T cell receptor beta chains drawn from one sample of a study of blood T cell repertoires in COVID-19. Repertoires were generated with immunoSEQ multiplex PCR, while TCRdb's copy carries only in-frame clones and drops some. This sample has about 300,000 clones, with around 86% found just once. Material: PBMCs or T cells enriched from blood (not recorded which). These receptor sequences come from a man aged 25 to 45 who had recovered from COVID-19. The CDR3 runs from the conserved cysteine through the conserved F or W. Fields, in order: D gene, J gene, clone size, V gene, CDR3 DNA, CDR3 protein. A D gene is named only where the DNA matches it firmly. The size of a clone is reported for some rows only, either as once, few or many, or as a class for expanded clones.

TRBD1,TRBJ2-5,.,TRBV3-1/TRBV3-2,TGTGCCAGCAGCCAGGTCGGGACAGGGTACCAAGAGACCCAGTACTTC,CASSQVGTGYQETQYF
.,TRBJ1-5,.,TRBV7-8,TGTGCCAGCAGCTTAGCGCTTCAGTCCCGTTATCAGCCCCAGCATTTT,CASSLALQSRYQPQHF
.,TRBJ1-6,few,TRBV5-1,TGCGCCAGCAGCTTGGCCGGACAGAGCTCCTATAATTCACCCCTCCACTTT,CASSLAGQSSYNSPLHF
.,TRBJ1-1,.,TRBV7-9,TGTGCCAGCAGCCCCAACTCGGGAGTTAACACTGAAGCTTTCTTT,CASSPNSGVNTEAFF
TRBD1,TRBJ1-4,.,TRBV6-5,TGTGCCAGCAGTTCCGGGACAGGGGATGAAAAACTGTTTTTT,CASSSGTGDEKLFF
.,TRBJ2-7,.,TRBV12-3/TRBV12-4,TGTGCCAGCAGTTTCTCAGGGTACGAGCAGTACTTC,CASSFSGYEQYF
TRBD1,TRBJ1-1,.,TRBV7-8,TGTGCCAGCAGCCTACGACAGGGGATGAGCACTGAAGCTTTCTTT,CASSLRQGMSTEAFF
.,TRBJ1-6,.,TRBV4-1,TGCGCCAGCAGCCAAGACAGGGCTTCAGAAGGGTCACCCCTCCACTTT,CASSQDRASEGSPLHF
.,TRBJ1-2,.,TRBV7-2,TGTGCCAGCAGCTCATTTAGTGGCTACACCTTC,CASSSFSGYTF
.,TRBJ1-2,.,TRBV11-1,TGTGCCAGCAGCTTTGACAGCTATGGCTACACCTTC,CASSFDSYGYTF
.,TRBJ2-7,.,TRBV10-2,TGCGCCAGCAAGGAAGGGGACTACGAGCAGTACTTC,CASKEGDYEQYF
TRBD2,TRBJ2-2,.,TRBV24-1,TGTGCCACCAGTGACCGGACTAGCGGCGCCGTGGGCGGGGAGCTGTTTTTT,CATSDRTSGAVGGELFF
.,TRBJ1-1,once,TRBV20-1,TGCAGTGCCCGGGAGAACACTGAAGCTTTCTTT,CSARENTEAFF
.,TRBJ2-7,.,TRBV28,TGTGCCAGCAGTTTACCGGGACTTAGCTACGAGCAGTACTTC,CASSLPGLSYEQYF
TRBD1,TRBJ1-2,.,TRBV10-3,TGTGCCATCAGTGAGTCGACCGATCTGGACAGGGGCTACTATGGCTACACCTTC,CAISESTDLDRGYYGYTF
.,TRBJ1-5,.,TRBV15,TGTGCCACCAGCAGACTCCAGCAGCCCCAGCATTTT,CATSRLQQPQHF
TRBD1,TRBJ2-5,.,TRBV5-1,TGCGCCAGCAGCTTGGTGGGTGCAGGGGGATATGAGACCCAGTACTTC,CASSLVGAGGYETQYF
.,TRBJ2-2,.,TRBV9,TGTGCCAGCAGCCCCCAGCCCGTTTTGCAGGGGGGAGGCGGGGAGCTGTTTTTT,CASSPQPVLQGGGGELFF
TRBD1,TRBJ1-2,.,TRBV12-3/TRBV12-4,TGTGCCAGCAGCCAGGACAGGGGCGGCTACACCTTC,CASSQDRGGYTF
.,TRBJ1-2,few,TRBV24-1,TGTGCCACCAGTGATCCAAGACAGTATGGCTACACCTTC,CATSDPRQYGYTF
TRBD2,TRBJ2-5,.,TRBV13,TGTGCCAGCAGCTCCTCCGAGGGTAGCGGGGGAAAGAGGGAGACCCAGTACTTC,CASSSSEGSGGKRETQYF